This T cell receptor (beta chain) was sequenced in a study of OX40 agonist ivuxolimab in advanced cancers. Broadly, across the study: The costimulatory receptor OX40 (CD134) was targeted by ivuxolimab, a fully human IgG2 agonistic monoclonal antibody. Intravenous ivuxolimab was administered to patients every 2 weeks at six dose levels: 0.01, 0.1, 0.3, 1.5, 3 and 10 mg/kg. Of the approximately 54 patients in dose escalation, some 20 had hepatocellular carcinoma, some 15 had melanoma, 9 had renal cell carcinoma and 9 had head and neck cancer. The dose-escalation cohort was almost 85% male with a mean age of roughly 60 years, ranging from roughly 23 to 90. Prior anti-PD-1, anti-PD-L1 or anti-CTLA-4 therapy was permitted, and checkpoint inhibitors had been received by around 39% of dose-escalation patients. Partial responses were achieved by three dose-escalation patients, of whom one had hepatocellular carcinoma and two had cutaneous melanoma. The point of sequencing TCRbeta in the periphery was to test whether ivuxolimab changed TCR sequence diversity and drove clonal T-cell expansion. The paper reports the monotherapy dose-escalation portion (N of about 50 patients) of the phase I ivuxolimab trial.

Broader findings and caveats from the paper: In the 0.1-3.0 mg/kg groups, partial responders had among the lowest normalized peripheral clonal expansion, particularly in CD8+ T cells. Low levels of normalized T-cell clonal expansion were also seen in some patients who did not respond. After ivuxolimab, CD8+ T cells had more expanded clones than CD4+ T cells on average. Clonal expansion of both CD4+ and CD8+ blood T cells was observed from baseline to week 6 at doses 0.1 to 3.0 mg/kg. Which antigens the clonally expanded peripheral T cells were specific for was not determined.

Comments on this clone: The antigen it recognizes is unknown. The record has no base qualities; no much larger clone is one base away.

The trial excluded patients who had a history of autoimmune disease or who were on systemic immunosuppression. In every dose cohort, peripheral blood was drawn for TCR sequencing at baseline, cycle 4 day 1, and cycle 7 day 1. Samples came from an open-label, multicenter, first-in-human phase I dose-escalation trial of ivuxolimab. Adults with locally advanced or metastatic melanoma, renal cell, hepatocellular, or head and neck squamous cell carcinoma were enrolled in the trial. Before TCR sequencing, CD4+ and CD8+ T cells were separately sorted from peripheral blood. For sequencing of the TCRbeta CDR3 region, genomic DNA was extracted from the sorted cells. TCRbeta CDR3 regions were sequenced using the immunoSEQ Assay. In TCRdb, the immuneACCESS table is reduced to in-frame sequences with V and J assigned. These tables do not hold every clone; where another copy was compared, an unresolved V gene accounts for under half, and the others remain unexplained. Across this sample there are 70,000 to 95,000 clones, with 92% seen only once. About 0.51% of the sample rests with the top ten.

Relative to germline, V is 0 bases shorter and J is 0 bases shorter, with 9 bases between their ends. The germline V gene encodes CDR1 SGHRS and CDR2 YFSETQ. Its CDR3 holds 15 amino acids, cysteine through phenylalanine. The read is trimmed to its CDR3 DNA, 45 bases read in frame from base 1. The receptor's source is an adult with an advanced solid tumor such as melanoma, head and neck, liver or kidney cancer. Recombination linked TRBV5-1 to TRBJ1-1, with the identity of the D gene unclear. The specimen comprised CD4+ or CD8+ T cells sorted from blood, sampled in a trial of the OX40 agonist ivuxolimab. The nucleotides read TGCGCCAGCAGCTTGGGTGGTGGTTTGAACACTGAAGCTTTCTTT. This translates into CASSLGGGLNTEAFF. Reference TRBV5-1 and TRBJ1-1 genes cover what lies past the CDR3, so the full variable domain is KAGVTQTPRYLIKTRGQQVTLSCSPISGHRSVSWYQQTPGQGLQFLFEYFSETQRNKGNFPGRFSGRQFSNSRSEMNVSTLELGDSALYLCASSLGGGLNTEAFFGQGTRLTVV.